The TCR beta chain under discussion was sequenced for a study of identical twins. General observations from the study: Excess sharing by twins proved weaker in beta out-of-frame sequences. Cross-sectional statistical analysis, not tracking of the same donors, underpinned the conclusions.

From the 5' RACE reads, TCRdb called clonotypes with MiXCR, one entry per CDR3 protein. The repertoire includes 1.5 million to 2 million distinct CDR3 sequences, 25% to 35% of them detected once, and 0.25% to 0.3% sits in the top ten. Note on this clonotype: The antigen remains unidentified.

Trimming stripped 0 bases from V and 4 bases from J, with 11 bases between. The CDR3 has 14 residues. Germline V gives CDR1 DFQATT, CDR2 SNEGSKA (reference sequence). The sequence was collected from a newborn girl in good health. The sequencing input was cord blood. The gene calls are TRBV20-1 and TRBJ2-3; no firm D call. CDR3 amino acids: CSAREDLVADTQYF. For the CDR3, the DNA is TGCAGTGCTAGAGAGGATCTAGTCGCAGATACGCAGTATTTT.